The 7 T cell receptor beta chains presented below share a single source sample, sequenced in a study of regulatory T cells in long-lasting Graves disease. Combining iRepertoire HTBI primers with Arm-PCR of CDR3 regions, the authors built TCR beta libraries. TCRdb analysed the multiplex PCR reads with MiXCR anew, one entry per CDR3 protein. The profile shows about 660,000 distinct CDR3 sequences, 25% to 35% of them singletons. Sample time point: persistent/refractory GD, antithyroid drugs over 5 years with positive TRAb. PBMCs provided the RNA from which the TCR library was made. The material sequenced was peripheral blood mononuclear cells (PBMCs), taken when the disease was refractory, from a patient treated with antithyroid drugs. These receptors were obtained from a female donor with Graves disease.

In this sample, this clonotype turned up a few times. This sequence joins TRBV18 and TRBJ2-5, with a tentative D call TRBD2 (6 bases). There are 15 residues in the CDR3. Germline V CDR1 and CDR2: KGHSH, LQKENI. Trimming removed 4 bases at V and 2 bases at J, with 14 bases between. CDR3: CASSLWTGTQETQYF. CDR3 sequence (DNA): TGTGCCAGCTCACTATGGACTGGGACTCAAGAGACCCAGTACTTC.

The chain combines TRBV7-2 with TRBJ1-5, with a tentative D call TRBD1 (6 bases). Trimming took 6 bases from V and 2 from J, leaving 17 bases between them. Germline-derived CDR1 and CDR2 are SGHTA and FQGNSA. The CDR3 totals 16 residues. CDR3 in DNA: TGTGCCAGCAGTCCGGAACAGGGCTTCGGCAATCAGCCCCAGCATTTT. The encoded protein is CASSPEQGFGNQPQHF.

This clonotype was counted many times. The rearrangement uses TRBV7-3 and TRBJ1-1; TRBD1 aligns across 9 bases. Germline values: CDR1 SGHTA, CDR2 FQGTGA. This CDR3 has 15 residues. The V segment lost 5 bases and the J segment 5 bases; nucleotides outside the gene matches: 9. The DNA for the CDR3 is TGTGCCAGCAGCCCTAACAGGGGGCAAATAACTGAAGCTTTCTTT. This encodes CASSPNRGQITEAFF.

This clonotype was counted a few times. The rearrangement joins TRBV9 to TRBJ1-1; D unresolved. The CDR3 runs to 13 residues. Germline CDR1 is SGDLS and CDR2 is YYNGEE. V lost 0 bases and J lost 5, with 8 bases in between. The CDR3 bases are TGTGCCAGCAGCGTAGACGGGGTGACTGAAGCTTTCTTT. It is translated as CASSVDGVTEAFF.

The CDR3 DNA reads TGTGCCAGCAGTTATCGGGGTATGGAGACCACTGAAGCTTTCTTT. Its translation: CASSYRGMETTEAFF. The chain couples TRBV6-5 to TRBJ1-1, with unresolved D. This CDR3 has 15 residues. The ends were cut back, 3 bases at V and 4 bases at J, with 15 bases in the middle. Germline CDR1 and CDR2: MNHEY and SVGAGI.

The rearrangement links TRBV29-1 to TRBJ1-1; the D gene is possibly TRBD1 (6 bases). Germline CDR1 and CDR2: SQVTM and ANQGSEA. With 6 bases removed from V and 2 bases from J, the gap between germline ends came to 22 bases. The CDR3 length is 16 residues. The CDR3 DNA sequence: TGCAGCGTCATGAGGTGGGCAGGGGCTCTAAACACTGAAGCTTTCTTT. As protein: CSVMRWAGALNTEAFF.

The chain recombines TRBV30 with TRBJ1-1; tentatively, D is TRBD1 (6 bases). This CDR3 contains 12 residues. V lost 3 bases and J lost 9, with 14 bases in between. Germline loops: CDR1 GTSNPN, CDR2 SVGIG (reference sequence). The CDR3 region is CAWSPGDGKAFF. DNA for the CDR3: TGTGCCTGGAGCCCAGGGGATGGGAAAGCTTTCTTT.